This T cell receptor beta chain was observed in a study of beta chain features in type 1 diabetes. Background on the study: What patients shared with healthy donors was a similar profile of age, gender and cell yields. Points from the study as a whole: In all four CD4+ subsets, TCRB CDR3 length was significantly, moderately reduced in type 1 diabetes. Highly expressing activated T cells could be over-counted with a cDNA template.

In the case of this clone: The antigen is not known.

Germline assignment: CDR1 MGHRA and CDR2 YSYEKL. With 1 base removed from V and 3 bases from J, the gap between germline ends came to 16 bases. The CDR3 runs 16 residues. Expressed TCRB transcripts were sequenced after all isolated RNA was converted to cDNA. Sequencing used immunoSEQ multiplex PCR; TCRdb keeps in-frame clones, though not all of them. Among about 360,000 clones listed, 10% to 15% were seen once. Source material: naive CD4+ T cells from blood. The V and J genes are TRBV4-1 and TRBJ2-7, with D unclear. The TCR comes from a young woman with type 1 diabetes. The CDR3 bases are TGCGCCAGCAGCCAAGCCCGGGTACGGAATTACTACGAGCAGTACTTC. Translated: CASSQARVRNYYEQYF.